Listed below are T cell receptor beta chains from one sample, sequenced in a study of T cells in Graves' hyperthyroidism and ophthalmopathy. A single record per CDR3 protein comes from TCRdb applying MiXCR to the multiplex PCR reads. The table has about 260,000 distinct CDR3 sequences, 16% seen once. Sequences were obtained from blood. The receptors were sampled from a woman aged 18-29 years with Graves' ophthalmopathy. Both conserved end residues are part of each CDR3. D genes are given only for firm matches. Some rows have no size entry. The others give once, few or many, or a class for an expanded clone.

J | size | D | V | CDR3 | DNA
TRBJ2-1 | many | TRBD2 | TRBV27 | CASSLDGTSGYYNEQFF | TGTGCCAGCAGTTTAGACGGGACTAGCGGATACTACAATGAGCAGTTCTTC
TRBJ2-5 | many | TRBD2 | TRBV28 | CASTPLRGEETQYF | TGTGCCAGCACCCCTCTCCGGGGGGAAGAGACCCAGTACTTC
TRBJ2-7 | many | . | TRBV30 | CAWTPWQGFHEQYF | TGTGCCTGGACCCCGTGGCAGGGGTTCCACGAGCAGTACTTC
TRBJ2-1 | many | TRBD2 | TRBV3-1 | CASSRASGSGEQFF | TGTGCCAGCAGCCGAGCTAGCGGGAGCGGGGAGCAGTTCTTC
TRBJ2-4 | many | TRBD1 | TRBV5-1 | CASSRGTGERGIQYF | TGCGCCAGCAGCCGAGGGACAGGGGAGAGAGGCATTCAGTACTTC
TRBJ1-1 | many | . | TRBV28 | CASSMDSNTEAFF | TGTGCCAGCAGCATGGACAGTAACACTGAAGCTTTCTTT
TRBJ2-2 | few | . | TRBV5-4 | CASSTDGIQAGELFF | TGTGCCAGCAGCACAGACGGGATTCAAGCCGGGGAGCTGTTTTTT
TRBJ2-1 | once | TRBD2 | TRBV5-1 | CASSLDGRGSYNEQFF | TGCGCCAGCAGCTTGGACGGGAGGGGGTCCTACAATGAGCAGTTCTTC
TRBJ2-5 | many | . | TRBV12-3/TRBV12-4 | CASSQGRRTQYF | TGTGCCAGCAGCCAGGGGCGGCGGACCCAGTACTTC
TRBJ2-3 | . | TRBD2 | TRBV11-2 | CASSLNSGAGDTQYF | TGTGCCAGCAGCTTGAATAGCGGGGCTGGGGATACGCAGTATTTT
TRBJ1-6 | many | . | TRBV12-3/TRBV12-4 | CASSRTGARNSPLHF | TGTGCCAGCAGTCGGACCGGGGCCCGAAATTCACCCCTCCACTTT
TRBJ1-4 | once | . | TRBV10-1 | CAFGCRPNEKLFF | TGCGCCTTCGGTTGTCGACCTAATGAAAAACTGTTTTTT
TRBJ2-7 | few | TRBD1 | TRBV20-1 | CSASPRTGGSHEQYF | TGCAGTGCATCACCGAGGACAGGGGGTAGCCACGAGCAGTACTTC
TRBJ2-1 | many | TRBD2 | TRBV20-1 | CSARRLAPTYNEQFF | TGCAGTGCCAGACGACTAGCTCCCACCTACAATGAGCAGTTCTTC
TRBJ2-7 | many | . | TRBV11-2 | CASSSASYEQYF | TGTGCCAGCAGCTCGGCCTCCTACGAGCAGTACTTC
TRBJ2-3 | many | . | TRBV20-1 | CSARDPTVTDTQYF | TGCAGTGCTAGAGATCCAACTGTCACAGATACGCAGTATTTT
TRBJ1-5 | many | . | TRBV20-1 | CSASGPSLDQPQHF | TGCAGTGCCTCCGGTCCCTCTCTTGATCAGCCCCAGCATTTT
TRBJ2-1 | many | . | TRBV19 | CASTQGVSYNEQFF | TGTGCCAGCACTCAGGGAGTCTCCTACAATGAGCAGTTCTTC
TRBJ2-7 | many | TRBD2 | TRBV3-1 | CASSQANGGVYEQYF | TGTGCCAGCAGCCAAGCGAACGGGGGGGTTTACGAGCAGTACTTC
TRBJ1-1 | many | TRBD1 | TRBV20-1 | CSASDAGGKRSTEAFF | TGCAGTGCTAGCGACGCAGGGGGCAAAAGGTCCACTGAAGCTTTCTTT
TRBJ1-2 | many | . | TRBV30 | CAWSDGVSANYGYTF | TGTGCCTGGAGTGATGGGGTGTCGGCCAACTATGGCTACACCTTC
TRBJ1-5 | . | . | TRBV2 | CASNSQGPNQPQHF | TGTGCCAGCAATTCTCAGGGCCCTAATCAGCCCCAGCATTTT
TRBJ2-1 | many | TRBD2 | TRBV20-1 | CSFYQQAGGRYNEQFF | TGCAGTTTCTATCAACAAGCGGGGGGGCGGTACAATGAGCAGTTCTTC
TRBJ1-2 | many | TRBD1 | TRBV3-1 | CASSRSGGQGSGYTF | TGTGCCAGCAGCCGGTCCGGCGGACAGGGGAGCGGCTACACCTTC
TRBJ2-1 | many | TRBD2 | TRBV6-2/TRBV6-3 | CASSYVPLAGGNEQFF | TGTGCCAGCAGTTACGTTCCCCTAGCGGGAGGCAATGAGCAGTTCTTC
TRBJ2-1 | . | TRBD2 | TRBV12-5 | CASGSTSGRYYNEQFF | TGTGCTAGTGGTTCGACTAGCGGGAGATATTACAATGAGCAGTTCTTC
TRBJ1-2 | . | TRBD1 | TRBV5-1 | CASSLQGANFYTF | TGCGCCAGCAGCTTACAGGGGGCAAACTTCTACACCTTC
TRBJ2-3 | many | . | TRBV29-1 | CSVSGDYRTPDTQYF | TGCAGCGTCTCAGGGGACTACCGGACCCCAGATACGCAGTATTTT
TRBJ2-2 | many | TRBD2 | TRBV20-1 | CSASGTSNTGELFF | TGCAGTGCTAGCGGGACTAGCAACACCGGGGAGCTGTTTTTT
TRBJ1-1 | many | TRBD1 | TRBV5-1 | CASSLEVTGSNTEAFF | TGCGCCAGCAGCTTGGAGGTGACAGGGTCGAACACTGAAGCTTTCTTT
TRBJ2-7 | . | TRBD2 | TRBV11-2 | CASSYSRTSGGEQYF | TGTGCCAGCAGCTATAGCCGGACTAGCGGGGGCGAGCAGTACTTC
TRBJ2-2 | many | . | TRBV5-1 | CASSWGSGNTGELFF | TGCGCCAGCAGCTGGGGTAGCGGGAACACCGGGGAGCTGTTTTTT
TRBJ1-1 | many | . | TRBV20-1 | CSARGEGQAEAFF | TGCAGTGCTAGGGGGGAGGGTCAGGCTGAAGCTTTCTTT
TRBJ1-6 | many | TRBD1 | TRBV7-9 | CASSARALRGQKNSPLHF | TGTGCCAGCAGCGCAAGGGCCCTCCGGGGACAGAAGAATTCACCCCTCCACTTT
TRBJ1-1 | many | TRBD1 | TRBV28 | CASRYPPGGGLNTEAFF | TGTGCCAGCAGGTACCCCCCAGGGGGAGGATTGAACACTGAAGCTTTCTTT
TRBJ2-5 | few | . | TRBV6-5 | CASSYSIGETQYF | TGTGCCAGCAGTTACTCGATTGGTGAGACCCAGTACTTC
TRBJ2-1 | few | TRBD2 | TRBV19 | CASSPRPTSGGINEQFF | TGTGCCAGTAGTCCCCGCCCGACTAGCGGGGGGATCAATGAGCAGTTCTTC
TRBJ2-4 | few | . | TRBV14 | CASSQATGIAKNIQYF | TGTGCCAGCAGCCAAGCTACAGGTATAGCCAAAAACATTCAGTACTTC